Sequencing of this TCR beta chain was carried out in a study of CD8+ T cells in alopecia areata. Comment on this clone: A much larger clone is a single base away; this may be a read error. Within the sample, other DNA sequences also encode this same CDR3.

Sequencing used cDNA as its template, made by extracting RNA and reverse transcribing it. TCRdb's table, derived via immunoSEQ multiplex PCR, lists solely in-frame clones and lacks some. The profile shows over 120,000 clones, under 60% of them singletons. This TCR came from a human donor with alopecia areata. The specimen comprised CD4+ T cells sorted from blood, sampled at week 0.

The CDR3: CASSVNTGELFF. The DNA for the CDR3 is TGTGCTAGCAGCGTGAACACCGGGGAGCTGTTTTTT. The chain carries TRBV7-2 and TRBJ2-2; D gene ambiguous. CDR1 and CDR2 (germline): SGHTA, FQGNSA. The CDR3 consists of 12 residues.